This T cell receptor (beta chain) was recorded in a study of cytomegalovirus exposure and HLA in healthy donors. Vbeta (60) and Jbeta (13) primers were used in the PCR. TCRdb keeps only in-frame clones here, not all; method: immunoSEQ multiplex PCR. This table has under 200,000 clones, roughly 71% appearing once. V lost 2 bases and J lost 0, with 10 bases in between. There are 16 residues in the CDR3. Germline V gene data show CDR1 as MNHNS and CDR2 as SASEGT. Sequenced input: PBMCs. V is TRBV6-1 and J is TRBJ1-4; no reliable D call. The sequence derives from a girl between 5 and 17 years old in good health and CMV-seronegative. This chain's CDR3 is CASSENRPATNEKLFF. Here the CDR3 DNA reads TGTGCCAGCAGTGAAAACAGACCTGCAACTAATGAAAAACTGTTTTTT.